This TCR beta chain was found in a study of blood T cell repertoires in COVID-19. About the study: The United States, Italy and Spain were the sources of the acute and convalescent COVID-19 samples. Sources were T cells, B-cell-depleted T cells, or PBMCs; the material itself was cDNA or gDNA.

Per the original methods: The authors estimated nucleated cell counts from reference gene primer amplification. TCRdb keeps only in-frame clones here, not all; method: immunoSEQ multiplex PCR. The V and J calls and clone size come from that table; D and trimming were worked out from the DNA. The sample shows just over 65,000 clones, about nine tenths of them seen only once. Trimming took 1 base from V and 6 from J; bases not matched to a gene: 9. There are 16 residues in the CDR3. Germline V gene lookup returns CDR1 SGHTA and CDR2 FQGNSA. This sequence originates from a man younger than 45 with acute or convalescent COVID-19. The sequenced sample consisted of peripheral blood. The rearrangement links TRBV7-2 to TRBJ2-7, with 10 bases aligning to TRBD2. CDR3 sequence reads: CASSLVAGGIRSEQYF. The CDR3 DNA reads as TGTGCCAGCAGCTTAGTAGCGGGAGGAATACGTTCCGAGCAGTACTTC.